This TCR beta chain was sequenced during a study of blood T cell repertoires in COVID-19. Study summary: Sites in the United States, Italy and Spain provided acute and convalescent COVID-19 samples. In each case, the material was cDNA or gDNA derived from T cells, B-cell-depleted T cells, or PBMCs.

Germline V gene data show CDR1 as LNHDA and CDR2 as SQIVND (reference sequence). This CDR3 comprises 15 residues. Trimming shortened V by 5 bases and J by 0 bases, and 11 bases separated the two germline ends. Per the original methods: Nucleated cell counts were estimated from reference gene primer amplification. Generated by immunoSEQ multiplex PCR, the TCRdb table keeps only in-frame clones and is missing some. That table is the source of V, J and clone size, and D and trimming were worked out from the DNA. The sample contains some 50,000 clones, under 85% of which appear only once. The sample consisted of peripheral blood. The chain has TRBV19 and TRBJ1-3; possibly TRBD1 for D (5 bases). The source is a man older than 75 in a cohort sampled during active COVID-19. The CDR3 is CASSLQGNSGNTIYF. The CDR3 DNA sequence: TGTGCCAGTAGTCTCCAGGGTAACTCTGGAAACACCATATATTTT.